The rows below give T cell receptor beta chains drawn from one sample of a study of monozygotic twins with inflammatory bowel disease. Each CDR3 protein gets one entry in TCRdb, which reprocessed the 5' RACE reads and gives no DNA. This sample's table reports some 400,000 distinct CDR3 sequences. The sequenced material came from blood. All receptors come from a human donor with ulcerative colitis or Crohn's disease, or a healthy co-twin of an affected twin (not recorded which). CDR3s include the opening cysteine and the closing phenylalanine or tryptophan.

cdr3_aa: CASSLGKSQPQHF
v_call: TRBV7-2
j_call: TRBJ1-5

cdr3_aa: CASSLGGSQYTEAFF
v_call: TRBV5-1
j_call: TRBJ1-1

cdr3_aa: CASSFHRGYPYEQYF
v_call: TRBV5-1
j_call: TRBJ2-7

cdr3_aa: CASRTSTGDYASDYTF
v_call: TRBV6-1
j_call: TRBJ1-2

cdr3_aa: CATVFNTEAFF
v_call: TRBV19
j_call: TRBJ1-1

cdr3_aa: CASSGPGTGMNTEAFF
v_call: TRBV27
j_call: TRBJ1-1

cdr3_aa: CASSPTVDYGYTF
v_call: TRBV5-1
j_call: TRBJ1-2

cdr3_aa: CASSQAGESYEQYF
v_call: TRBV4-2
j_call: TRBJ2-7

cdr3_aa: CASSPQWRQGSTEAFF
v_call: TRBV19
j_call: TRBJ1-1

cdr3_aa: CASSLRGPRRGVSNTGELFF
v_call: TRBV11-1
j_call: TRBJ2-2

cdr3_aa: CASSQPWDRDNYGYTF
v_call: TRBV4-3
j_call: TRBJ1-2

cdr3_aa: CASSQFAGMRDTQYF
v_call: TRBV4-3
j_call: TRBJ2-3

cdr3_aa: CASSSQNTDTQYF
v_call: TRBV11-2
j_call: TRBJ2-3

cdr3_aa: CSASVSGGYNEQFF
v_call: TRBV20-1
j_call: TRBJ2-1

cdr3_aa: CASSLEGQGPYEQYF
v_call: TRBV12-3/TRBV12-4
j_call: TRBJ2-7

cdr3_aa: CASSYSRTGNTEAFF
v_call: TRBV6-5
j_call: TRBJ1-1

cdr3_aa: CASSIPGQGEAFF
v_call: TRBV5-4
j_call: TRBJ1-1

cdr3_aa: CASSLPGGVDEKLFF
v_call: TRBV5-4
j_call: TRBJ1-4

cdr3_aa: CASSFLTGFEAFF
v_call: TRBV12-3/TRBV12-4
j_call: TRBJ1-1

cdr3_aa: CASSLEWGALTEAFF
v_call: TRBV5-5
j_call: TRBJ1-1

cdr3_aa: CSSPGQLYNEQFF
v_call: TRBV20-1
j_call: TRBJ2-1

cdr3_aa: CASSHSPGPRETQYF
v_call: TRBV4-3
j_call: TRBJ2-5

cdr3_aa: CASSQDRGTIYGYTF
v_call: TRBV14
j_call: TRBJ1-2

cdr3_aa: CASSSGRGDWDNEQFF
v_call: TRBV5-1
j_call: TRBJ2-1

cdr3_aa: CASSQDTGGMQGNQPQHF
v_call: TRBV3-1
j_call: TRBJ1-5

cdr3_aa: CASSYSRGREKPQHF
v_call: TRBV6-5
j_call: TRBJ1-5

cdr3_aa: CASSLIQGRMNTEAFF
v_call: TRBV7-8
j_call: TRBJ1-1

cdr3_aa: CASSQDGEGGTDTQYF
v_call: TRBV4-2
j_call: TRBJ2-3

cdr3_aa: CATSNSDRAIIGNTIYF
v_call: TRBV15
j_call: TRBJ1-3

cdr3_aa: CASSPRGSYEQYF
v_call: TRBV11-1
j_call: TRBJ2-7

cdr3_aa: CATSRAQSNQPQHF
v_call: TRBV15
j_call: TRBJ1-5

cdr3_aa: CASSIGRDTQYF
v_call: TRBV19
j_call: TRBJ2-3

cdr3_aa: CASGFPSGRETTGELFF
v_call: TRBV12-5
j_call: TRBJ2-2

cdr3_aa: CASSVSPGQSNEKLFF
v_call: TRBV6-1
j_call: TRBJ1-4

cdr3_aa: CASRGGIYNSPLHF
v_call: TRBV25-1
j_call: TRBJ1-6

cdr3_aa: CASSEGRTARANYGYTF
v_call: TRBV2
j_call: TRBJ1-2

cdr3_aa: CASRGLAGGPYNEQFF
v_call: TRBV6-1
j_call: TRBJ2-1

cdr3_aa: CASSSGQGITEAFF
v_call: TRBV7-2
j_call: TRBJ1-1

cdr3_aa: CASSPWGSERNEQFF
v_call: TRBV18
j_call: TRBJ2-1

cdr3_aa: CASSQARGRVNEQFF
v_call: TRBV4-3
j_call: TRBJ2-1

cdr3_aa: CASSEPGQGENTIYF
v_call: TRBV25-1
j_call: TRBJ1-3

cdr3_aa: CASSTPLASNEQFF
v_call: TRBV7-8
j_call: TRBJ2-1